Sequencing of this T cell receptor (beta chain) was carried out in a study of graft-versus-host responses after intestinal transplantation. Germline V lookup: CDR1 SGDLS, CDR2 YYNGEE. The CDR3 totals 17 residues. V lost 0 bases, J lost 2 bases, and 7 bases stayed unmatched. Profiling relied on immunoSEQ multiplex PCR, and the TCRdb table lists in-frame clones only, not all of them. The data show approximately 15,000 clones, approximately 89% seen once. Here the sequenced sample was PBMCs, taken 110 days after intestinal transplant. The chain joins TRBV9 to TRBJ2-1; 8 bases agree with TRBD2. The source is a human patient who received an intestinal transplant, so some T cells may come from the graft donor. CDR3 DNA sequence: TGTGCCAGCAGCGTAGGAGGTAGCGGGATCGCCTACAATGAGCAGTTCTTC. Amino acid sequence: CASSVGGSGIAYNEQFF.